Listed here are 19 T cell receptor beta chains from one sample, sequenced in a study of blood T cell repertoires in COVID-19. TCRdb keeps only in-frame clones here, not all; method: immunoSEQ multiplex PCR. The repertoire has more than 150,000 clones, over 80% of them found once; the top ten carry 2.5% to 3.5%. Sequencing was done on a sample of peripheral blood. The source of these receptors is a woman between 55 and 75 years old with acute or convalescent COVID-19.

The chain combines TRBV13 with TRBJ2-7; D is perhaps TRBD1 (6 bases). V lost 5 bases and J 7 bases, leaving 15 bases between the germline ends. Per the germline V gene, CDR1 is PRHDT and CDR2 is FYEKMQ (reference sequence). The CDR3 loop spans 13 amino acids. CDR3 DNA: TGTGCCAGCAGCCCTACCCGACAGGAAGAGCAGTACTTC. This gives the protein CASSPTRQEEQYF. The full variable domain, completed using reference TRBV13 and TRBJ2-7, is AAGVIQSPRHLIKEKRETATLKCYPIPRHDTVYWYQQGPGQDPQFLISFYEKMQSDKGSIPDRFSAQQFSDYHSELNMSSLELGDSALYFCASSPTRQEEQYFGPGTRLTVT.

This clone was detected once. The V call is TRBV5-6, the J call TRBJ1-2, with TRBD1 as a possible D gene (5 bases). V was clipped by 2 bases and J by 7 bases, with 12 bases between them. The V gene's germline CDR1 is SGHDT and CDR2 YYEEEE. CDR3 length: 13 residues. CDR3 loop: CASSLGQGLGYTF. The CDR3 bases are TGTGCCAGCAGCTTAGGGCAGGGCCTTGGCTACACCTTC.

J is TRBJ1-2 and V is TRBV30; weak D call: TRBD1 (6 bases). V shed 2 bases and J shed 3 bases, with 10 bases lying between them. The length of the CDR3 is 13 residues. The V gene's germline CDR1 is GTSNPN and CDR2 SVGIG (reference sequence). CDR3 DNA sequence: TGTGCCTGGAGTCCGGGGGGGCACTATGGCTACACCTTC. This encodes CAWSPGGHYGYTF.

The CDR3 DNA reads TGCGCCAGCAGCCAGTACAATTTGGACACCGGGGAGCTGTTTTTT. It is translated as CASSQYNLDTGELFF. This chain links TRBV4-3 with TRBJ2-2; D gene ambiguous. With 3 bases removed from V and 3 bases from J, the gap between germline ends came to 11 bases. CDR3 length equals 15 residues. CDR1 and CDR2 from the germline V gene are LGHNA and YSLEER.

This clone was seen a single time. The chain employs TRBV9 and TRBJ1-2; 9 nucleotides line up with TRBD1. Germline-derived CDR1 and CDR2 are SGDLS and YYNGEE. CDR3 length: 16 amino acids. The junction had 7 bases not matched to a gene; V was cut back by 4 bases and J by 0 bases. The CDR3 DNA follows: TGTGCCAGCAGCCCAGGGGGACAGGGAGCTAACTATGGCTACACCTTC. Protein: CASSPGGQGANYGYTF. The entire variable domain, with the rest obtained from reference TRBV9 and TRBJ1-2, is as follows: DSGVTQTPKHLITATGQRVTLRCSPRSGDLSVYWYQQSLDQGLQFLIQYYNGEERAKGNILERFSAQQFPDLHSELNLSSLELGDSALYFCASSPGGQGANYGYTFGSGTRLTVV.

This chain uses TRBV6-2 or TRBV6-3 with TRBJ1-2; maybe TRBD1 (5 bases). Germline-derived CDR1 and CDR2 are MNHEY and SVGEGT. This CDR3 is 12 amino acids long. V dropped 5 bases and J dropped 7 bases, with 11 bases sitting between them. DNA for the CDR3: TGTGCCAGCAGTGACTTCAGGGTTGGCTACACCTTC. Its translation is CASSDFRVGYTF.

The V and J genes are TRBV4-2 and TRBJ1-2; tentative D call: TRBD1 (6 bases). The V end lost 1 base, the J end lost 4 bases, and 13 bases lay between the germline ends. CDR1 and CDR2 from the germline V gene are LGHNA and YNFKEQ. This CDR3 is built from 15 residues. CDR3 region: CASSQAQARGYGYTF. The DNA of the CDR3 is TGTGCCAGCAGCCAAGCACAGGCCAGGGGCTATGGCTACACCTTC.

The J gene is TRBJ1-5, the V gene TRBV2; 9 bases align to TRBD1. Looked up from germline, CDR1 is SNHLY and CDR2 is FYNNEI. The V gene end was trimmed by 6 bases and the J gene end by 6 bases; junction bases not matched to a gene: 9. The CDR3 spans 15 residues. The DNA for the CDR3 is TGTGCCAGCAGCGCCGACAGGGGGTTAGCTCAGCCCCAGCATTTT. This encodes CASSADRGLAQPQHF. Full variable domain (outside the CDR3, taken from reference TRBV2 and TRBJ1-5): EPEVTQTPSHQVTQMGQEVILRCVPISNHLYFYWYRQILGQKVEFLVSFYNNEISEKSEIFDDQFSVERPDGSNFTLKIRSTKLEDSAMYFCASSADRGLAQPQHFGDGTRLSIL.

This chain uses TRBV7-2 with TRBJ1-6; the match to TRBD1 covers 10 bases. The ends lost 0 bases at V and 2 bases at J; junction bases unmatched: 1. Germline lookup yields CDR1 SGHTA and CDR2 FQGNSA. CDR3 length equals 17 residues. As DNA, the CDR3 is TGTGCCAGCAGCTTAGCGACAGGGGGCGCCTATAATTCACCCCTCCACTTT. Its protein product is CASSLATGGAYNSPLHF.

V and J are TRBV19 and TRBJ1-4; no clear D. V lost 5 bases to trimming and J lost 4 bases, with 14 bases between them. Germline V CDR1 and CDR2: LNHDA, SQIVND (reference sequence). CDR3 size: 15 residues. This CDR3 reads CASSHWTGGNEKLFF. Written as DNA, the CDR3 is TGTGCCAGTAGTCATTGGACGGGAGGTAATGAAAAACTGTTTTTT.

V usage is TRBV12-5 and J usage is TRBJ1-5, with D unclear. This CDR3 has 12 residues. Germline V CDR1 and CDR2: LGHNT, FRNRAP. Trimming left V 3 bases short and J 5 bases short, with 5 bases between. CDR3 nucleotide sequence: TGTGCTAGTGGTTTTCAGGATCAGCCCCAGCATTTT. Amino acid sequence: CASGFQDQPQHF.

The V call is TRBV11-3, the J call TRBJ2-1; TRBD2 matches 12 bases. The germline V gene encodes CDR1 SGHNT and CDR2 YENEEA. This CDR3 is built from 17 residues. After removal of 1 base from V and 4 bases from J, the junction contained 5 bases not matched to a gene. This CDR3 is CASSLGTSGVGYNEQFF. DNA of the CDR3: TGTGCCAGCAGCTTAGGGACTAGCGGGGTTGGGTACAATGAGCAGTTCTTC.

This clone is a singleton in its sample. V gene TRBV19 combines with J gene TRBJ2-3; possible D gene TRBD1, 5 bases. V lost 8 bases to trimming and J lost 2 bases, with 8 bases between them. The CDR3 has 12 residues. Germline CDR1 LNHDA, CDR2 SQIVND (reference sequence). The CDR3 DNA follows: TGTGCCAGTTCACAGGTCACAGATACGCAGTATTTT. Translation gives CASSQVTDTQYF.

The chain uses TRBV2 and TRBJ1-1; D unclear. This CDR3 has 14 residues. The V gene's germline CDR1 is SNHLY and CDR2 FYNNEI. V was pared by 3 bases and J by 0 bases, with 8 bases between. The CDR3 loop reads CASSDWQVNTEAFF. CDR3 sequence (DNA): TGTGCCAGCAGTGACTGGCAGGTGAACACTGAAGCTTTCTTT.

This sequence joins TRBV28 and TRBJ1-2; tentative D call: TRBD1 (5 bases). Deletions cut 4 bases from V and 1 base from J, with 13 bases between. The germline gives CDR1 MDHEN, CDR2 SYDVKM. This CDR3 has 15 amino acids. This CDR3 is CASSSPGGGNYGYTF. DNA of the CDR3: TGTGCCAGCAGTTCCCCTGGGGGGGGTAACTATGGCTACACCTTC.

This clone was counted once. J is TRBJ2-2 and V is TRBV6-6; 7 bases agree with TRBD1. V was pared by 1 base and J by 11 bases, with 4 bases of the junction left unmatched. Germline CDR1 is MNHNY and CDR2 is SVGAGI (reference sequence). This CDR3 comprises 13 residues. CDR3 DNA sequence: TGTGCCAGCAGTTACTTGGACAGGCCAGAGCTGTTTTTT. It is translated as CASSYLDRPELFF.

The chain employs TRBV5-1 and TRBJ1-1, with D perhaps TRBD1 (6 bases). Per the germline V gene, CDR1 is SGHRS and CDR2 is YFSETQ. This CDR3 is 16 amino acids long. V dropped 0 bases and J dropped 2 bases, with 14 bases sitting between them. The CDR3 reads CASSLGAVRGNTEAFF. For the CDR3, the DNA is TGCGCCAGCAGCTTGGGGGCCGTCAGGGGCAACACTGAAGCTTTCTTT.

The V gene is TRBV4-1, the J gene TRBJ1-1, with TRBD1 matching over 9 bases. Germline V gene data show CDR1 as MGHRA and CDR2 as YSYEKL. V trimming: 4 bases; J trimming: 4 bases; junction bases outside the gene matches: 7. The CDR3 contains 15 residues. CDR3 residues: CASSLPGQGTTEAFF. The CDR3 nucleotides are TGCGCCAGCAGCCTTCCGGGACAGGGAACCACTGAAGCTTTCTTT.

This chain uses TRBV10-3 with TRBJ1-1, with 7 bases lining up with TRBD1. The CDR3 covers 11 residues. Looked up from germline, CDR1 is ENHRY and CDR2 is SYGVKD. V lost 6 bases and J lost 8; bases outside the gene matches: 3. The CDR3 DNA reads as TGTGCCATCAGCAGGGACAGCGAAGCTTTCTTT. It encodes CAISRDSEAFF.